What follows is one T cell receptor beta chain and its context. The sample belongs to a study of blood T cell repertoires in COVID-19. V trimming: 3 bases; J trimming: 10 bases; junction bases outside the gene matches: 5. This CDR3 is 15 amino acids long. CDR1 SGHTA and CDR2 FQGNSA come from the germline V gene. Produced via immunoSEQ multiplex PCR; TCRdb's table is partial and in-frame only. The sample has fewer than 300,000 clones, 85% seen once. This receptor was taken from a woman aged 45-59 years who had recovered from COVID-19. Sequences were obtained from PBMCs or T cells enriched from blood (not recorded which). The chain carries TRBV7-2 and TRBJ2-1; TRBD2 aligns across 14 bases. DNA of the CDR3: TGTGCCAGCAGCTTGGGGACTAGCGGGAGACACGAGCAGTTCTTC. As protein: CASSLGTSGRHEQFF. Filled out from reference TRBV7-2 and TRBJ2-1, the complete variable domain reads GAGVSQSPSNKVTEKGKDVELRCDPISGHTALYWYRQSLGQGLEFLIYFQGNSAPDKSGLPSDRFSAERTGGSVSTLTIQRTQQEDSAVYLCASSLGTSGRHEQFFGPGTRLTVL.